The T cell receptor beta chain under discussion was sequenced for a study of cytomegalovirus exposure and HLA in healthy donors. Overall study findings and caveats: Many donors carried some public TCRs, although rarity characterized most TCR sequences.

This CDR3 is built from 17 residues. The germline gives CDR1 LGHNA, CDR2 YNFKEQ. V was shortened by 1 base and J by 1 base, with 16 bases between the two germline ends. As concerns this clone: Its antigen remains unidentified.

Profiling relied on immunoSEQ multiplex PCR, and the TCRdb table lists in-frame clones only, not all of them. The profile shows about 330,000 clones, roughly 90% of them singletons. This clonotype was obtained from a woman aged 18-30 years in good health and CMV-seronegative. The chain combines TRBV4-2 with TRBJ2-5, with D perhaps matching TRBD2 (5 bases). The material sequenced was PBMCs. The CDR3 DNA follows: TGTGCCAGCAGCCAAGGTTGGGGAGATCTAACCCAAGAGACCCAGTACTTC. Its translation: CASSQGWGDLTQETQYF.